The 24 T cell receptor beta chains below all came from one sample that was sequenced in a study of tumor-infiltrating lymphocytes in oesophageal squamous cell carcinoma. TCRdb re-analysed the PCR reads in MiXCR, keeping a single row per CDR3 protein. Of 5,500 to 7,500 distinct CDR3 sequences detected, roughly 15% appear once; the ten largest clones hold approximately 17%. Sequenced: esophageal tumor tissue. These receptors originate from a male donor with esophageal squamous cell carcinoma.

Details on this clonotype: The final CDR3 position lacks the conserved phenylalanine or tryptophan, pointing to a likely read error. Because the CDR3's place on the DNA is in doubt, the DNA is left out and the CDR3 is given as listed by TCRdb. The chain employs TRBV7-2 and TRBJ2-6; the DNA was not used to check the table's D call, TRBD2. The CDR3 is 18 residues long, ends included. Germline V gene data show CDR1 as SGHTA and CDR2 as FQGNSA. CDR3 region: CASSSGTSGSQETQYFGA.

This clonotype was observed many times. The rearrangement links TRBV5-4 to TRBJ2-5; D might be TRBD1 (5 bases). This CDR3 has 14 residues. V was clipped by 0 bases and J by 2 bases, with 8 bases between them. The germline V gene encodes CDR1 SGHNT and CDR2 YYREEE (reference sequence). CDR3 protein: CASSLGDRQETQYF. CDR3 DNA sequence: TGTGCCAGCAGCTTGGGAGACAGACAAGAGACCCAGTACTTC.

At least ten counts were recorded for this clonotype. With a much larger clone just one base away, this may be a read error. The chain links TRBV6-1 to TRBJ2-5; D may be TRBD2 (7 bases). This CDR3 region has 16 residues. Germline lookup yields CDR1 MNHNS and CDR2 SASEGT. V was clipped by 6 bases and J by 11 bases, with 28 bases between them. DNA for the CDR3: TGTGCCAGCAGGCCTTCGGGGGGCGGTTCCTACAATGAGCAGTACTTC. It specifies CASRPSGGGSYNEQYF.

The chain recombines TRBV2 with TRBJ1-5, with D possibly matching TRBD1 (6 bases). This CDR3 comprises 14 residues. Trimming removed 5 bases at V and 0 bases at J, with 8 bases between. The germline gives CDR1 SNHLY, CDR2 FYNNEI. The DNA for the CDR3 is TGTGCCAGCAGTTCAGGGGTTAGCAATCAGCCCCAGCATTTT. It yields the protein CASSSGVSNQPQHF. The full variable domain, in which reference TRBV2 and TRBJ1-5 provide the parts outside the CDR3, is EPEVTQTPSHQVTQMGQEVILRCVPISNHLYFYWYRQILGQKVEFLVSFYNNEISEKSEIFDDQFSVERPDGSNFTLKIRSTKLEDSAMYFCASSSGVSNQPQHFGDGTRLSIL.

This clonotype was seen at least ten times. This chain connects TRBV6-1 to TRBJ1-2; 7 nucleotides match TRBD1. The CDR3 spans 13 residues. With 2 bases clipped from V and 8 bases from J, the junction kept 5 bases outside the gene matches. Germline CDR1 reads MNHNS; CDR2 reads SASEGT. The CDR3 region is CASSESEGAGYTF. CDR3 coding DNA: TGTGCCAGCAGTGAAAGCGAGGGGGCCGGCTACACCTTC.

The chain carries TRBV20-1 and TRBJ1-2; D call uncertain. V lost 2 bases and J 8 bases, leaving 9 bases between the germline ends. Germline V lookup: CDR1 DFQATT, CDR2 SNEGSKA (reference sequence). The CDR3 contains 11 residues. CDR3 DNA sequence: TGCAGTGCTAGAAGGTCGGGCGGCTACACCTTC. It translates to CSARRSGGYTF.

Many counts were recorded for this clonotype. This rearrangement joins TRBV6-6 to TRBJ2-2; D may be TRBD1 or TRBD2 (5 bases each). Germline V lookup: CDR1 MNHNY, CDR2 SVGAGI (reference sequence). The CDR3 is 14 residues long. Trimming shortened V by 0 bases and J by 5 bases, and 7 bases separated the two germline ends. The CDR3 sequence is CASSYSGVTGELFF. Here the CDR3 DNA reads TGTGCCAGCAGTTACTCGGGGGTTACCGGGGAGCTGTTTTTT.

This clonotype has more than one count but fewer than ten. The gene calls are TRBV4-2 and TRBJ2-1; D perhaps matches TRBD1 (5 bases). Germline V gene sequence: CDR1 LGHNA, CDR2 YNFKEQ. CDR3 size: 15 residues. V gave up 1 base and J gave up 8 bases, with 15 bases separating them. CDR3 region: CASSQVDGQGHEQFF. CDR3 coding DNA: TGTGCCAGCAGCCAAGTCGACGGGCAGGGCCATGAGCAGTTCTTC.

By its share, this clonotype is medium-sized. The CDR3 region has the DNA TGTGCCAGTAGTATTTATGGGACAGTCTCCTATGGCTACACCTTC. It translates to CASSIYGTVSYGYTF. This chain uses TRBV19 with TRBJ1-2; 7 nucleotides align to TRBD1. With V trimmed by 3 bases and J by 4 bases, 8 bases remained unmatched. The CDR3 totals 15 residues. Germline V gene lookup returns CDR1 LNHDA and CDR2 SQIVND (reference sequence).

This clonotype was seen more than once but under ten times. The conserved final phenylalanine or tryptophan is absent from the CDR3, which likely points to a read error. The DNA is left out, because the CDR3 cannot be placed on it with certainty; the CDR3 is given as TCRdb lists it. The chain recombines TRBV7-9 with TRBJ2-7; the D segment call TRBD2 is taken from the table without a DNA check. The CDR3 extends over 20 residues, inclusive of both ends. Germline loops: CDR1 SEHNR, CDR2 FQNEAQ (reference sequence). The CDR3 sequence: CASSLNIPTGTENYGYTFGS.

This chain links TRBV20-1 with TRBJ2-3; TRBD2 matches 9 bases. The CDR3 loop spans 16 amino acids. The ends lost 0 bases at V and 5 bases at J; junction bases unmatched: 9. Germline-derived CDR1 and CDR2 are DFQATT and SNEGSKA (reference sequence). CDR3 coding DNA: TGCAGTGCTAGAGATATTAGCGGGGGAAGTAGAGATACGCAGTATTTT. Residues: CSARDISGGSRDTQYF.

Sample share makes this clonotype medium-sized. This chain connects TRBV7-6 to TRBJ1-5; D is ambiguous. CDR1 and CDR2 (germline): SGHVS, FNYEAQ. The CDR3 sequence is 14 residues long. Trimming cost V 3 bases and J 0 bases, with 6 bases left between them. The CDR3 protein is CASSLQYSNQPQHF. In nucleotides, the CDR3 is TGTGCCAGCAGCTTGCAGTATAGCAATCAGCCCCAGCATTTT.

Concerning this clonotype: In this CDR3 the conserved last residue, phenylalanine or tryptophan, is missing, so a read error is likely. Because the CDR3's place on the DNA is in doubt, the DNA is left out and the CDR3 is given as listed by TCRdb. The chain uses TRBV6-1 and TRBJ2-5; TRBD1, as called in the table, went unchecked against the DNA. The CDR3 region is 16 residues in length, termini included. Germline V lookup: CDR1 MNHNS, CDR2 SASEGT. The CDR3 reads CASNDRVYGYGYTFGS.

This clonotype appeared many times. The J gene is TRBJ2-1, the V gene TRBV5-5, with D possibly being TRBD1 (7 bases). Trimming shortened V by 0 bases and J by 7 bases, and 17 bases separated the two germline ends. Germline CDR1 and CDR2: SGHKS and YYEKEE (reference sequence). The CDR3 spans 16 residues. CDR3 protein: CASSLGQGRRGNEQFF. The CDR3 DNA reads TGTGCCAGCAGCTTGGGACAGGGAAGGAGGGGGAATGAGCAGTTCTTC.

This clonotype was counted many times. CDR3 bases: TGTGCCACCGCGGGAAACTCCTATAATTCACCCCTCCACTTT. This encodes CATAGNSYNSPLHF. V is TRBV6-1 and J is TRBJ1-6; D is unclear. The CDR3 length is 14 residues. V lost 10 bases to trimming and J lost 0 bases, with 10 bases between them. The germline CDR1 and CDR2 sequences are MNHNS and SASEGT.

This clonotype occurred a few times. Given a much more abundant clone one base away, this may be a read error. This rearrangement joins TRBV6-4 to TRBJ2-7, with 8 bases identical to TRBD1. Looked up from germline, CDR1 is MRHNA and CDR2 is SNTAGT. The CDR3 loop spans 16 amino acids. With V trimmed by 0 bases and J by 7 bases, 11 bases remained unmatched. The CDR3 sequence: CASSDSSQGENNEQYF. CDR3 coding DNA: TGTGCCAGCAGTGACTCCTCACAGGGGGAGAACAATGAGCAGTACTTC.

This clonotype was picked up many times. V gene TRBV11-2 combines with J gene TRBJ1-1; D gene unclear. The CDR3 consists of 14 residues. Trimming took 7 bases from V and 3 from J, leaving 15 bases between them. Germline V gene sequence: CDR1 SGHAT, CDR2 FQNNGV. As DNA, the CDR3 is TGTGCCAGCACCCAAGAGTTGGGATACACTGAAGCTTTCTTT. Protein sequence: CASTQELGYTEAFF.

This clonotype has just a few counts. The chain links TRBV11-1 to TRBJ2-7; TRBD1 matches 10 bases. CDR3 length: 15 amino acids. The germline CDR1 and CDR2 sequences are SGHAT and FQDESV (reference sequence). V shed 5 bases and J 7 bases; nucleotides not matched to a gene: 11. DNA of the CDR3: TGTGCCAGCAGCCGAGGACAGGGGGAGGGCAATGAGCAGTACTTC. Residues: CASSRGQGEGNEQYF.

This clonotype appeared a single time. The CDR3 carries no conserved terminal phenylalanine or tryptophan, so it likely arises from a read error. The DNA is left out, because the CDR3 cannot be placed on it with certainty; the CDR3 is given as TCRdb lists it. This chain connects TRBV7-8 to TRBJ2-6; the table assigns TRBD2, which was not confirmed against the DNA. Germline V lookup: CDR1 SGHVS, CDR2 FQNEAQ. The CDR3 sequence runs 16 residues, both termini included. The chain's CDR3 is CASSVGEDGKTQYFGA.

CDR3: CASSELQGVRNSPLHF. The CDR3, as DNA: TGTGCCAGCAGTGAACTACAGGGTGTTCGCAATTCACCCCTCCACTTT. The chain carries TRBV2 and TRBJ1-6; possible D gene TRBD1, 6 bases. The CDR3 loop spans 16 amino acids. Germline-derived CDR1 and CDR2 are SNHLY and FYNNEI. V was clipped by 2 bases and J by 7 bases, with 15 bases between them. Looking up the rest from reference TRBV2 and TRBJ1-6 gives the full variable domain: EPEVTQTPSHQVTQMGQEVILRCVPISNHLYFYWYRQILGQKVEFLVSFYNNEISEKSEIFDDQFSVERPDGSNFTLKIRSTKLEDSAMYFCASSELQGVRNSPLHFGNGTRLTVT.

This clonotype was detected ten times or more. Because it lacks the conserved phenylalanine or tryptophan at the end, this CDR3 is likely a read error. Because the CDR3's place on the DNA is in doubt, the DNA is left out and the CDR3 is given as listed by TCRdb. The chain combines TRBV7-9 with TRBJ2-7; the table gives TRBD1 as D, unverified against the DNA. A total of 16 residues make up the CDR3, ends included. Looked up from germline, CDR1 is SEHNR and CDR2 is FQNEAQ (reference sequence). CDR3: CASSSLDRGGGYTFGS.

This clonotype was observed a handful of times. This could be a read error, since a much larger clone is one nucleotide away. The gene calls are TRBV24-1 and TRBJ2-3; either TRBD1 or TRBD2 may supply D (6 bases each). From germline, CDR1 is KGHDR and CDR2 SFDVKD. There are 16 residues in the CDR3. Trimming cost V 0 bases and J 14 bases, with 23 bases left between them. CDR3 coding DNA: TGTGCCACCAGTGATTTGGCCGGGGGCGACACCGGGGAGCTGTATTTT. Translated, it gives CATSDLAGGDTGELYF.

V and J are TRBV28 and TRBJ1-2, with D perhaps TRBD1 (5 bases). The V and J ends lost 8 bases and 3 bases respectively, with 10 bases between them. Looked up from germline, CDR1 is MDHEN and CDR2 is SYDVKM. This CDR3 is built from 12 residues. CDR3 in amino acids: CASGGEHYGYTF. The CDR3 nucleotides read TGTGCCAGCGGGGGAGAGCACTATGGCTACACCTTC.

Concerning this clonotype: At one of its ends the junction is not consistent with the germline gene, which may arise from a read error. The chain joins TRBV7-6 to TRBJ2-7, with D possibly matching TRBD2 (5 bases). The DNA end is a closer match to TRBJ2-1, so the J assignment may be wrong. In germline, CDR1 is SGHVS, CDR2 FNYEAQ. The CDR3 runs 13 residues. The CDR3 region has the DNA TGTGCCAGTAACATAGATGTGAGGGATGATCAGTTCTTC. This encodes CASNIDVRDDQFF.